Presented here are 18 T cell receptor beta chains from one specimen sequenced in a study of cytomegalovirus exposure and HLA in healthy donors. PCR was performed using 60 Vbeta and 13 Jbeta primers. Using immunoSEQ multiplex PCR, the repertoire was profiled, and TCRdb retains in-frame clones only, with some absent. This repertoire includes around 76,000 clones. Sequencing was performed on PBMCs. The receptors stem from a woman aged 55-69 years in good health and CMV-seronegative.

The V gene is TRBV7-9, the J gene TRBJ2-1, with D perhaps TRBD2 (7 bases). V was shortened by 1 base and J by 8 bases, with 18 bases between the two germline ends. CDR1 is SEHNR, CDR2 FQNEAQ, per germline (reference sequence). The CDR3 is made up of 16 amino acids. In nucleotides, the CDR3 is TGTGCCAGCAGCTTAGGGCTAGCGGAGGGGGGGGATGAGCAGTTCTTC. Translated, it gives CASSLGLAEGGDEQFF.

CDR3 loop: CASSPLDVQVIMSSYNEQFF. The CDR3 nucleotides are TGTGCCAGCTCACCTCTGGATGTACAGGTTATTATGAGCTCCTACAATGAGCAGTTCTTC. The V and J genes are TRBV18 and TRBJ2-1, with D possibly TRBD1 on 5 matching bases. Germline CDR1 reads KGHSH; CDR2 reads LQKENI. CDR3 size: 20 residues. V was cut by 3 bases and J by 0 bases, with 24 bases left in between.

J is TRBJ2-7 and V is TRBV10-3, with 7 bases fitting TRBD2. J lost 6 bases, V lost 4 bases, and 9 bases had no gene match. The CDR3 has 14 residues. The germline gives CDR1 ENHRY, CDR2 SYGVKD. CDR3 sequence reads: CAISADGRGVEQYF. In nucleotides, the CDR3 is TGTGCCATCAGTGCGGACGGACGGGGGGTCGAGCAGTACTTC.

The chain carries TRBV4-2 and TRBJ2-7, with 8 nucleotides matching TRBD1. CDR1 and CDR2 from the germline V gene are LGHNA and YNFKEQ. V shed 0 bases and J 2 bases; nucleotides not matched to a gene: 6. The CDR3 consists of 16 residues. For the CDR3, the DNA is TGTGCCAGCAGCCAAGATACAGGGGGGCACCCCTACGAGCAGTACTTC. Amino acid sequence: CASSQDTGGHPYEQYF.

CDR3: CASVPGQGKPGHNQPQHF. CDR3 coding DNA: TGTGCCAGTGTTCCGGGACAGGGGAAACCGGGGCACAATCAGCCCCAGCATTTT. V usage is TRBV27 and J usage is TRBJ1-5, with TRBD1 identical over 10 bases. The germline CDR1 and CDR2 sequences are MNHEY and SMNVEV (reference sequence). Trimming removed 9 bases from V and 3 bases from J; junction bases left unmatched: 17. The CDR3 sequence is 18 residues long.

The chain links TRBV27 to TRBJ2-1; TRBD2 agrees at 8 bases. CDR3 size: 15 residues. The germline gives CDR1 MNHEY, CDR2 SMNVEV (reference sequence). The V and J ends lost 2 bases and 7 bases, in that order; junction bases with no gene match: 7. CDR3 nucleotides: TGTGCCAGCAGTTTAAGGGCGGGAGGATGGAATGAGCAGTTCTTC. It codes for CASSLRAGGWNEQFF.

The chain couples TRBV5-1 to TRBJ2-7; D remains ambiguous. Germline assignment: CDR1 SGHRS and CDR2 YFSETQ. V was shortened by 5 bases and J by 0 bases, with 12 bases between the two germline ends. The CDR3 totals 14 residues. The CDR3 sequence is CASRPKTDSYEQYF. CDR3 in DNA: TGCGCCAGCAGACCTAAGACTGACTCCTACGAGCAGTACTTC. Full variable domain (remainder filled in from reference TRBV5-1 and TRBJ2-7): KAGVTQTPRYLIKTRGQQVTLSCSPISGHRSVSWYQQTPGQGLQFLFEYFSETQRNKGNFPGRFSGRQFSNSRSEMNVSTLELGDSALYLCASRPKTDSYEQYFGPGTRLTVT.

Here the CDR3 reads CAISESTNTEAFF. The CDR3 DNA reads as TGTGCCATCAGTGAGTCTACTAACACTGAAGCTTTCTTT. The chain recombines TRBV10-3 with TRBJ1-1, with D uncertain. Per the germline V gene, CDR1 is ENHRY and CDR2 is SYGVKD. V gave up 0 bases and J gave up 2 bases, with 4 bases separating them. This CDR3 contains 13 residues.

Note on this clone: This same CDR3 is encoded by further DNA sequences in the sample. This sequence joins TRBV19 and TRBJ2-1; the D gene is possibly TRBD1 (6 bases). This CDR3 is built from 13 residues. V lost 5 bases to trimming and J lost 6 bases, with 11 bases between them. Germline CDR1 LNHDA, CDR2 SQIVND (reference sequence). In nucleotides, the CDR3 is TGTGCCAGTAGTCAATCACAGGGCAATGAGCAGTTCTTC. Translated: CASSQSQGNEQFF.

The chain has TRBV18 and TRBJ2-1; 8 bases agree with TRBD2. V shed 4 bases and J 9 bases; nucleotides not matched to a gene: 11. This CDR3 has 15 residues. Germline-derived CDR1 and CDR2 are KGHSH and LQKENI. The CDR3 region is CASSLNSGRGGEQFF. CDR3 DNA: TGTGCCAGCTCACTAAACAGCGGGAGAGGGGGTGAGCAGTTCTTC. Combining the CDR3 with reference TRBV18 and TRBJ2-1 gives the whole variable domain NAGVMQNPRHLVRRRGQEARLRCSPMKGHSHVYWYRQLPEEGLKFMVYLQKENIIDESGMPKERFSAEFPKEGPSILRIQQVVRGDSAAYFCASSLNSGRGGEQFFGPGTRLTVL.

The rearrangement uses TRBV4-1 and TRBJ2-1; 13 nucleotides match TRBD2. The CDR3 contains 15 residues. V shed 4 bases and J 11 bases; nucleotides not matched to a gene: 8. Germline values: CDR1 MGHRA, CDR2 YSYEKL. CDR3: CASSPTLAGGPKQFF. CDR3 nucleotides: TGCGCCAGCAGCCCGACACTAGCGGGAGGGCCGAAGCAGTTCTTC.

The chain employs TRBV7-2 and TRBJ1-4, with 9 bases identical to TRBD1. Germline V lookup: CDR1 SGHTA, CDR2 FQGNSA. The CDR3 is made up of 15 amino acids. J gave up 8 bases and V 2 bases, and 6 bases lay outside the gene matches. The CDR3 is CASSLQGTGNEKLFF. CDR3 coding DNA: TGTGCCAGCAGCTTACAGGGGACAGGGAACGAAAAACTGTTTTTT.

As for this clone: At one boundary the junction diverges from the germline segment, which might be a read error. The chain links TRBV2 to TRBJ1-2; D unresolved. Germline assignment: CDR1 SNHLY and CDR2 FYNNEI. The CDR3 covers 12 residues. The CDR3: CASREVEYGYTF. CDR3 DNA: TGTGCCAGCCGTGAGGTGGAGTATGGCTACACCTTC.

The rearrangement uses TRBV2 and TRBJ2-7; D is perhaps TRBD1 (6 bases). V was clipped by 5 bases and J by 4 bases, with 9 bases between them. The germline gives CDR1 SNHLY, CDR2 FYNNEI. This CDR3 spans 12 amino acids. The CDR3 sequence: CASSLGQYEQYF. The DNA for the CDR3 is TGTGCCAGCAGTCTCGGACAGTACGAGCAGTACTTC.

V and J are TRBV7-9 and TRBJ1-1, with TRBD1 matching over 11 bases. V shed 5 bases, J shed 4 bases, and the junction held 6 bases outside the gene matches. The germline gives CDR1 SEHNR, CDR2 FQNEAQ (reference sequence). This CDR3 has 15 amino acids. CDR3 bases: TGTGCCAGCAGCCTTCGGACAGGGGGCGGCACTGAAGCTTTCTTT. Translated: CASSLRTGGGTEAFF.

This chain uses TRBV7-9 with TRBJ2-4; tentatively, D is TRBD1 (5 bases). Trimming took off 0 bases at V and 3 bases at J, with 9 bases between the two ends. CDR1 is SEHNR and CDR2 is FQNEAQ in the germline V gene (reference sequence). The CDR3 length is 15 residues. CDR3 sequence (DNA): TGTGCCAGCAGCTTAGCAGGGGTTGTCAAAAACATTCAGTACTTC. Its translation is CASSLAGVVKNIQYF.

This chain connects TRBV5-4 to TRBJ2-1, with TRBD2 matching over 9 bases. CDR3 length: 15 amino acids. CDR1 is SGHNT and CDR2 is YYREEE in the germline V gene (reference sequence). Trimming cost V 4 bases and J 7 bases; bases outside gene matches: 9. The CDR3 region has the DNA TGTGCCAGCAGCCACCCGGGACTAGCCCATAATGAGCAGTTCTTC. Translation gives CASSHPGLAHNEQFF.

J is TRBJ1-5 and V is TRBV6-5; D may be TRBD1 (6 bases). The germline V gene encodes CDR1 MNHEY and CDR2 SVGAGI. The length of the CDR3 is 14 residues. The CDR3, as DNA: TGTGCTACAAGTCGGAACAGGGTCGATCAGCCCCAGCATTTT. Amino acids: CATSRNRVDQPQHF.